Reported below is one T cell receptor beta chain. The entry originates in a study of T cells in tuberculosis. Overall study context: T cells were selected with CD1B tetramers loaded with glucose monomycolate.

TCRdb keeps only in-frame clones here, not all; method: immunoSEQ multiplex PCR. The sample yields some 34,000 clones, over 90% seen once. Sequences were obtained from PBMCs. The sequence came from a donor between 10 and 35 years old with latent tuberculosis or without tuberculosis infection.

The CDR3 DNA reads as TGCGCCAGCAGCCAATACTCCGGACAGCCCCAAGAGACCCAGTACTTC. Translation gives CASSQYSGQPQETQYF. This rearrangement joins TRBV4-3 to TRBJ2-5, with D perhaps TRBD1 (6 bases). This CDR3 comprises 16 residues. In germline, CDR1 is LGHNA, CDR2 YSLEER. Trimming shortened V by 2 bases and J by 1 base, and 14 bases separated the two germline ends.